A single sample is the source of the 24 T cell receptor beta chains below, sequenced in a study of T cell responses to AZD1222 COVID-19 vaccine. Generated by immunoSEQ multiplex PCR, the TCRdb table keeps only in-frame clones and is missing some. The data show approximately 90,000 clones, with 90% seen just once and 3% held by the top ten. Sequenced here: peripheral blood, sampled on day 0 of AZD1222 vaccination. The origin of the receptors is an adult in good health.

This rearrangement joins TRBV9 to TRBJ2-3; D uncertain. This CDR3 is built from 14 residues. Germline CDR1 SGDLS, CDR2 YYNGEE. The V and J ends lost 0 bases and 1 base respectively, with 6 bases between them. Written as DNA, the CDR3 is TGTGCCAGCAGCGTAGACCTAGGCACAGATACGCAGTATTTT. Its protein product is CASSVDLGTDTQYF.

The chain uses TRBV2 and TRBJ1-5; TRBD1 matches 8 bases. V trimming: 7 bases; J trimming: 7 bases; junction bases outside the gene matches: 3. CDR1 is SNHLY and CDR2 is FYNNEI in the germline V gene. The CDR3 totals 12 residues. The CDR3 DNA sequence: TGTGCCAGCACAGGGGGCTACCAGCCCCAGCATTTT. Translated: CASTGGYQPQHF.

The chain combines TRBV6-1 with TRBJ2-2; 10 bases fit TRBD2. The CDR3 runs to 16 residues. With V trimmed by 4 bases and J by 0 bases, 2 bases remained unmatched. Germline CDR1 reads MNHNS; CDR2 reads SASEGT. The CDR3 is CASSGGLASNTGELFF. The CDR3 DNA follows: TGTGCCAGCAGTGGGGGACTAGCGTCGAACACCGGGGAGCTGTTTTTT.

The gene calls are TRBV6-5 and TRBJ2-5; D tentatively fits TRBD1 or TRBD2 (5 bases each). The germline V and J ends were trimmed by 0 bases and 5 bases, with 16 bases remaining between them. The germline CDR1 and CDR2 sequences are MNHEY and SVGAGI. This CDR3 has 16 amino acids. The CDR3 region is CASSYSGERDYETQYF. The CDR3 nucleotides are TGTGCCAGCAGTTACTCGGGGGAACGGGATTACGAGACCCAGTACTTC.

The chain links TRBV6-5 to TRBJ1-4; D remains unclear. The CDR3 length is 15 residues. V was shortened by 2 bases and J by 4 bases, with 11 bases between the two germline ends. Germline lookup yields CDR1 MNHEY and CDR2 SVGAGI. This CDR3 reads CASSYEPANNEKLFF. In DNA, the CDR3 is TGTGCCAGCAGTTACGAACCAGCAAATAATGAAAAACTGTTTTTT.

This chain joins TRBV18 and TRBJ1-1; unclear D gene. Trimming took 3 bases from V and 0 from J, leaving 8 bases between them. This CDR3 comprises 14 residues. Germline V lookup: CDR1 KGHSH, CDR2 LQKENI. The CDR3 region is CASSPNKVNTEAFF. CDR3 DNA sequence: TGTGCCAGCTCACCTAACAAAGTGAACACTGAAGCTTTCTTT.

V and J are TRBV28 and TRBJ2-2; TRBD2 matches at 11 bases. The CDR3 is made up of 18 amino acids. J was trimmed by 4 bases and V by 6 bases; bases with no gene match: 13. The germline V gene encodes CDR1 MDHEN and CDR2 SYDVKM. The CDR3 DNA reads TGTGCCAGCAGACCCAAGACTAGCGGGAATGGGGCCACCGGGGAGCTGTTTTTT. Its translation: CASRPKTSGNGATGELFF.

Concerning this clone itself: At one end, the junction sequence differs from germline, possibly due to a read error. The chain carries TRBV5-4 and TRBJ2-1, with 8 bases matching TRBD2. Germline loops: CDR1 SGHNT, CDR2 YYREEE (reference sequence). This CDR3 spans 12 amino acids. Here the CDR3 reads CASSLGKRELFF. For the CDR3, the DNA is TGTGCCAGCAGCTTGGGTAAGCGGGAGCTGTTCTTC.

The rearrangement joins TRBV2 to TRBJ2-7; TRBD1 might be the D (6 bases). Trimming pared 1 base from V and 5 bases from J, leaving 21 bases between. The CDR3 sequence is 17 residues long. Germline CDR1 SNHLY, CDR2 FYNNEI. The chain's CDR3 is CASSEEGRGRVWNEQYF. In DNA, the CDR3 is TGTGCCAGCAGTGAAGAGGGCAGGGGACGCGTCTGGAACGAGCAGTACTTC.

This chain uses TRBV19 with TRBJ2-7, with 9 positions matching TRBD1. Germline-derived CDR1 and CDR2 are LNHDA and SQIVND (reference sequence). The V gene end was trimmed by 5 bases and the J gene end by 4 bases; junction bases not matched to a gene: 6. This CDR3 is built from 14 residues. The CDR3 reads CASSALGQGYEQYF. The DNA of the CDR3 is TGTGCCAGTAGTGCCCTGGGACAGGGTTACGAGCAGTACTTC.

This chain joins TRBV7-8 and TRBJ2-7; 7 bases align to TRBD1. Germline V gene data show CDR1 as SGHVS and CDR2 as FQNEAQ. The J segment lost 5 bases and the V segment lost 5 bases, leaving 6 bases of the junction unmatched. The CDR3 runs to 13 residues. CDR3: CASSPTGDHEQYF. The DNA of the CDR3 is TGTGCCAGCAGCCCCACAGGGGACCACGAGCAGTACTTC.

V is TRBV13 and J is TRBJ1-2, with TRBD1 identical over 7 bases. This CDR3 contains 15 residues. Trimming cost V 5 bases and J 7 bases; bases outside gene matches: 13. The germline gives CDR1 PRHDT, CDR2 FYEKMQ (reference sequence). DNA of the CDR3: TGTGCCAGCAGCATTCGACAGGGTGGTATTGCTGGCTACACCTTC. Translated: CASSIRQGGIAGYTF.

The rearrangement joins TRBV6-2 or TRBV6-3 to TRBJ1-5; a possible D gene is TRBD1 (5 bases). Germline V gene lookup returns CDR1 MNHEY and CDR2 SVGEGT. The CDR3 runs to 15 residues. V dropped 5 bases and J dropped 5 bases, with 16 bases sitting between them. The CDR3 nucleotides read TGTGCCAGCAGTCCACTCGGGGGGGTCCATCAGCCCCAGCATTTT. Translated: CASSPLGGVHQPQHF.

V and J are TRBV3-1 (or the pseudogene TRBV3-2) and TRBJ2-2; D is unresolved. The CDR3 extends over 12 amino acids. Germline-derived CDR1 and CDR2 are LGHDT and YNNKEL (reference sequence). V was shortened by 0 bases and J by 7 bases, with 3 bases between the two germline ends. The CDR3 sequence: CASSQEFGELFF. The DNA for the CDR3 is TGTGCCAGCAGCCAAGAATTCGGGGAGCTGTTTTTT.

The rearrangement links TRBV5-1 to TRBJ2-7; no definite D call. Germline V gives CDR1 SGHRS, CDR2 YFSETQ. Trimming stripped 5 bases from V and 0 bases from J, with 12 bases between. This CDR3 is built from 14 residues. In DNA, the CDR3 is TGCGCCAGCAGTCTCGAAGGAAGCTCCTACGAGCAGTACTTC. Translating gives CASSLEGSSYEQYF.

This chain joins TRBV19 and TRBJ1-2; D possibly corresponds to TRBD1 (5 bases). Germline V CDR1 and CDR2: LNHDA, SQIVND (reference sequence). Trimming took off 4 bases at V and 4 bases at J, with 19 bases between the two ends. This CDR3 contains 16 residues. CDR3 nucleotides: TGTGCCAGTAGTAACCGGGACCCCCTTCTTCTCTATGGCTACACCTTC. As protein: CASSNRDPLLLYGYTF. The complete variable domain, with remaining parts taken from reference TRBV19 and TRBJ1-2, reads DGGITQSPKYLFRKEGQNVTLSCEQNLNHDAMYWYRQDPGQGLRLIYYSQIVNDFQKGDIAEGYSVSREKKESFPLTVTSAQKNPTAFYLCASSNRDPLLLYGYTFGSGTRLTVV.

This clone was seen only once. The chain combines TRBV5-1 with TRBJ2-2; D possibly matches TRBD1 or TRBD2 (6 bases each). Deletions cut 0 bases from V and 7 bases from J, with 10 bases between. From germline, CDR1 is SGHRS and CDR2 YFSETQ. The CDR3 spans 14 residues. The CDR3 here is CASSLGQDYGELFF. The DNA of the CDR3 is TGCGCCAGCAGCTTGGGACAGGACTACGGGGAGCTGTTTTTT. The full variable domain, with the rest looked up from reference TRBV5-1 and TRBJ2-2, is KAGVTQTPRYLIKTRGQQVTLSCSPISGHRSVSWYQQTPGQGLQFLFEYFSETQRNKGNFPGRFSGRQFSNSRSEMNVSTLELGDSALYLCASSLGQDYGELFFGEGSRLTVL.

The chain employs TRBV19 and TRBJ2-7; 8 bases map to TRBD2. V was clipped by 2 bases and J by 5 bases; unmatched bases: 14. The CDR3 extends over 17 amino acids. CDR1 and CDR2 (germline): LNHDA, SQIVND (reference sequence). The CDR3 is CASSISPVRGRPDEQYF. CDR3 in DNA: TGTGCCAGTAGTATATCACCGGTGCGCGGGAGGCCGGACGAGCAGTACTTC.

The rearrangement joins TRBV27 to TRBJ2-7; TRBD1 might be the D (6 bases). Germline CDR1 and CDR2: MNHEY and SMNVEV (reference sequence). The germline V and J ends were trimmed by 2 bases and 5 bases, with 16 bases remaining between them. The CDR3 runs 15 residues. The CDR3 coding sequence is TGTGCCAGCAGTTTACCCGGGACACCCAAGGACGAGCAGTACTTC. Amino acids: CASSLPGTPKDEQYF.

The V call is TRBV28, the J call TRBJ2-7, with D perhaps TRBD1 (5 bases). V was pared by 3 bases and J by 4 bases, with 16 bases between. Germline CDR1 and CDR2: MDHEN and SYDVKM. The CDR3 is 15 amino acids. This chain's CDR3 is CASSFRAGPPYEQYF. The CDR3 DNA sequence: TGTGCCAGCAGTTTTAGGGCAGGGCCCCCTTACGAGCAGTACTTC.

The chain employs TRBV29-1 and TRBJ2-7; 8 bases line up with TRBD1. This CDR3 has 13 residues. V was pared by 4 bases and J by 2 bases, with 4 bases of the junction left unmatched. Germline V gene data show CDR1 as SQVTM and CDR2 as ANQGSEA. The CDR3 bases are TGCAGCGTTGCAGGGGGCGTCCCCTACGAGCAGTACTTC. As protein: CSVAGGVPYEQYF.

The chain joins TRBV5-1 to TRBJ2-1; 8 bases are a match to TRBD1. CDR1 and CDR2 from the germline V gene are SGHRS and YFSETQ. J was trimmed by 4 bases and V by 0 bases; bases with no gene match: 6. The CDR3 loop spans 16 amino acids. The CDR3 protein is CASSLVLGQVYNEQFF. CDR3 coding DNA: TGCGCCAGCAGCTTGGTTCTGGGACAGGTATACAATGAGCAGTTCTTC.

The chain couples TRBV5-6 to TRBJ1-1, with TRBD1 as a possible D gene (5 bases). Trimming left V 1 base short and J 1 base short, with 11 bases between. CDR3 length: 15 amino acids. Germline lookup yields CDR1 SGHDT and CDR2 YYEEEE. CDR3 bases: TGTGCCAGCAGCTTGCTTTCAGGGCGGAACACTGAAGCTTTCTTT. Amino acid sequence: CASSLLSGRNTEAFF.

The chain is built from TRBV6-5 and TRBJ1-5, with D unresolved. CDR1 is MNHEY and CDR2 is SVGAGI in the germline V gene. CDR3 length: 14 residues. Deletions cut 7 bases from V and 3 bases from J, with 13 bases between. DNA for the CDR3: TGTGCCAGCATGGGATGGGCAGTCAATCAGCCCCAGCATTTT. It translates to CASMGWAVNQPQHF.